Below are 10 T cell receptor beta chains sequenced from a single sample in a study of T-cell memory formation after mild COVID-19. Via MiXCR, TCRdb re-called the 5' RACE reads, giving one row per CDR3 protein. The profile shows 120,000 to 150,000 distinct CDR3 sequences, under 25% of them singletons. Source material: PBMCs or a T cell subset sorted from them (not recorded which). The receptors were sampled from an adult woman who had mild COVID-19 (a few samples of this study predate the infection). Cell type and time point are not known.

This clonotype has only a few counts. An end of the junction does not agree with germline; a read error may underlie this. The genes are TRBV20-1 and TRBJ2-3; D gene uncertain. The CDR3 covers 13 residues. CDR1 is DFQATT and CDR2 is SNEGSKA in the germline V gene (reference sequence). CDR3 bases: TGCAGTGCCCAGGAACCGAGCATAGATACGCAGTATTTT. Amino acids: CSAQEPSIDTQYF.

This clonotype was counted a few times. The rearrangement joins TRBV28 to TRBJ1-1; D might be TRBD1 (5 bases). Germline lookup yields CDR1 MDHEN and CDR2 SYDVKM. The CDR3 consists of 13 residues. Trimming cost V 4 bases and J 11 bases, with 17 bases left between them. The CDR3 loop reads CASSSPMTVRAFF. The CDR3 DNA is TGTGCCAGCAGTTCCCCAATGACAGTCAGGGCTTTCTTT.

The sample holds a few counts of this clonotype. The chain links TRBV4-1 to TRBJ1-1, with unresolved D. The CDR3 is 14 amino acids. V was cut by 3 bases and J by 1 base, with 9 bases left in between. Germline CDR1 is MGHRA and CDR2 is YSYEKL. For the CDR3, the DNA is TGCGCCAGCAGCCAGGTTACTGCGAACACTGAAGCTTTCTTT. Protein product: CASSQVTANTEAFF.

The chain employs TRBV20-1 and TRBJ2-3; D is possibly TRBD2 (5 bases). V was shortened by 4 bases and J by 0 bases, with 8 bases between the two germline ends. There are 13 residues in the CDR3. The germline CDR1 and CDR2 sequences are DFQATT and SNEGSKA (reference sequence). CDR3 in DNA: TGCAGTGCTAACCGGGGAAGCACAGATACGCAGTATTTT. This codes for CSANRGSTDTQYF.

The sample holds a few counts of this clonotype. V usage is TRBV3-1 and J usage is TRBJ1-1; D gene ambiguous. The V and J ends lost 4 bases and 1 base respectively, with 10 bases between them. The CDR3 spans 14 residues. The germline V gene encodes CDR1 LGHDT and CDR2 YNNKEL (reference sequence). CDR3 DNA sequence: TGTGCCAGCAGCCGCAGAACAGCGAACACTGAAGCTTTCTTT. This translates into CASSRRTANTEAFF.

This chain joins TRBV13 and TRBJ2-5, with TRBD2 as a possible D gene (5 bases). V lost 1 base and J lost 7, with 13 bases in between. This CDR3 has 14 amino acids. Germline V gene data show CDR1 as PRHDT and CDR2 as FYEKMQ (reference sequence). In DNA form, the CDR3 reads TGTGCCAGCAGCTTAGTTTCCGGGGTTGGGACCCAGTACTTC. This gives the protein CASSLVSGVGTQYF.

The chain combines TRBV7-2 with TRBJ2-3; 10 nucleotides line up with TRBD2. This CDR3 is built from 14 residues. V lost 3 bases to trimming and J lost 3 bases; unmatched junction nucleotides: 0. CDR1 is SGHTA and CDR2 is FQGNSA in the germline V gene. The CDR3 loop is CASSFSGRTDTQYF. The CDR3 DNA is TGTGCCAGCAGCTTTAGCGGGAGGACAGATACGCAGTATTTT.

This sequence joins TRBV2 and TRBJ2-3; 7 nucleotides line up with TRBD1. This CDR3 has 15 amino acids. Germline-derived CDR1 and CDR2 are SNHLY and FYNNEI. The V gene end was trimmed by 6 bases and the J gene end by 0 bases; junction bases not matched to a gene: 6. The CDR3 region is CASRAGTASTDTQYF. CDR3 nucleotides: TGTGCCAGCAGAGCCGGGACAGCCAGCACAGATACGCAGTATTTT. Based on the CDR3 plus reference TRBV2 and TRBJ2-3, the full variable domain is EPEVTQTPSHQVTQMGQEVILRCVPISNHLYFYWYRQILGQKVEFLVSFYNNEISEKSEIFDDQFSVERPDGSNFTLKIRSTKLEDSAMYFCASRAGTASTDTQYFGPGTRLTVL.

This clonotype was counted between two and nine times. CDR3 nucleotides: TGTGCCAGCAGTGACAGGGTTTCCGAGCAGTACTTC. This translates into CASSDRVSEQYF. This chain uses TRBV2 with TRBJ2-7; weak D call: TRBD1 (5 bases). The V gene lost 3 bases and the J gene lost 6 bases, with 9 bases spanning the gap. Germline lookup yields CDR1 SNHLY and CDR2 FYNNEI. The CDR3 is 12 residues long.

This clonotype was seen ten or more times. This CDR3 is CASRPWGKETQYF. In DNA form, the CDR3 reads TGTGCCAGCCGCCCTTGGGGGAAAGAGACCCAGTACTTC. This chain links TRBV7-9 with TRBJ2-5, with D possibly being TRBD1 or TRBD2 (5 bases each). V gave up 8 bases and J gave up 3 bases, with 13 bases separating them. The CDR3 has 13 amino acids. The germline gives CDR1 SEHNR, CDR2 FQNEAQ (reference sequence). Looking up the rest from reference TRBV7-9 and TRBJ2-5 gives the full variable domain: DTGVSQNPRHKITKRGQNVTFRCDPISEHNRLYWYRQTLGQGPEFLTYFQNEAQLEKSRLLSDRFSAERPKGSFSTLEIQRTEQGDSAMYLCASRPWGKETQYFGPGTRLLVL.